A selection of T cell receptor beta chains follows, all from one sample in a study of breast tumors, draining lymph nodes, adjacent tissues. TCRdb re-called the multiplex PCR reads with MiXCR, one entry per CDR3 protein. Among 150,000 to 250,000 distinct CDR3 sequences listed, 30% to 40% were seen once. Sequences were obtained from axillary lymph node tissue. The receptors stem from a female donor with breast cancer. Some clones in this sample may be carry-over from other donors' samples. Each CDR3 is given with its conserved first and last residue. The D gene is left open where the match is weak. Part of the rows lack a size; the others show once, few, many or a class for expanded clones.

clone_size	d_call	v_call	j_call	cdr3_aa	cdr3_nt
many	.	TRBV15	TRBJ2-2	CATSRDRNSRTGELFF	TGTGCCACCAGCAGAGATCGGAACTCACGCACCGGGGAGCTGTTTTTT
many	TRBD1	TRBV6-5	TRBJ2-7	CASSYRTGAYEQYF	TGTGCCAGCAGTTACCGGACAGGGGCCTACGAGCAGTACTTC
many	TRBD1	TRBV30	TRBJ1-5	CAWSRGQGGFGEPQHF	TGTGCCTGGAGTAGAGGACAGGGGGGATTCGGGGAGCCCCAGCATTTT
many	.	TRBV29-1	TRBJ2-7	CSVDDPLSYEQYF	TGCAGCGTTGACGATCCGCTTTCCTACGAGCAGTACTTC
.	.	TRBV7-8	TRBJ1-4	CASSLAGAGEEKLFF	TGTGCCAGCAGCTTAGCGGGAGCCGGAGAGGAAAAACTGTTTTTT
.	TRBD2	TRBV6-6	TRBJ2-5	CASSYPTSGLQGTQYF	TGTGCCAGCAGTTACCCTACTAGCGGGCTCCAAGGGACCCAGTACTTC
.	.	TRBV7-2	TRBJ2-5	CASSLGGRSQGTQYF	TGTGCCAGCAGCTTAGGTGGCAGGAGTCAAGGGACCCAGTACTTC
.	TRBD1	TRBV20-1	TRBJ1-1	CSAPTGTGVGTEAFF	TGCAGTGCACCTACCGGGACAGGGGTCGGCACTGAAGCTTTCTTT
.	.	TRBV5-1	TRBJ1-5	CASSGGGEPQHF	TGCGCCAGCAGCGGGGGGGGCGAGCCCCAGCATTTT
.	.	TRBV30	TRBJ1-1	CAWSPSRHTEAFF	TGTGCCTGGAGTCCCAGTAGACACACTGAAGCTTTCTTT
.	TRBD2	TRBV7-9	TRBJ2-7	CASSHLTSGGPGEQYF	TGCGCCAGCAGCCACCTGACTAGCGGGGGGCCCGGGGAGCAGTACTTC
few	TRBD2	TRBV6-7	TRBJ2-5	CASSRRRGGGIQETQYF	TGTGCCAGCAGTCGACGACGAGGCGGGGGGATACAAGAGACCCAGTACTTC
.	.	TRBV6-2/TRBV6-3	TRBJ1-2	CASSFPHRQMESYGYTF	TGTGCCAGCAGCTTCCCCCATAGACAGATGGAGAGCTATGGCTACACCTTC
.	TRBD2	TRBV10-3	TRBJ2-1	CAISELVEAGGPENEQFF	TGTGCCATCAGTGAGTTGGTGGAAGCGGGAGGGCCAGAAAATGAGCAGTTCTTC
many	TRBD2	TRBV6-5	TRBJ2-4	CASSYSGREVKNIQYF	TGTGCCAGCAGTTACTCGGGGAGGGAGGTCAAAAACATTCAGTACTTC
.	.	TRBV18	TRBJ1-1	CASSQTQGMNTEAFF	TGTGCCAGCTCCCAAACCCAGGGGATGAACACTGAAGCTTTCTTT
.	TRBD1	TRBV29-1	TRBJ1-4	CSVEIWDSRSNEKLFF	TGCAGCGTTGAGATATGGGACAGCCGATCCAATGAAAAACTGTTTTTT
many	.	TRBV18	TRBJ2-5	CASSPGVQETQYF	TGTGCCAGCTCACCGGGGGTTCAAGAGACCCAGTACTTC
many	TRBD2	TRBV20-1	TRBJ2-1	CSARVELAYASYNEQFF	TGCAGTGCTAGAGTAGAACTAGCGTACGCTTCCTACAATGAGCAGTTCTTC
many	TRBD2	TRBV11-1	TRBJ2-1	CASSLEGLVLNEQFF	TGTGCCAGCAGCTTAGAGGGACTAGTGCTCAATGAGCAGTTCTTC
.	.	TRBV28	TRBJ1-6	CASSSLGTAISPLHF	TGTGCCAGCAGTTCCTTGGGGACCGCCATTTCACCCCTCCACTTT
many	TRBD2	TRBV5-4	TRBJ2-1	CASSLSPLAEQFF	TGTGCCAGCTCCCTCTCTCCACTAGCGGAGCAGTTCTTC
.	.	TRBV5-4	TRBJ2-5	CASRNDRAPQETQYF	TGTGCCAGCAGGAACGATCGGGCGCCCCAAGAGACCCAGTACTTC
few	.	TRBV6-6	TRBJ1-5	CASSHEGYQPQHF	TGTGCCAGCAGTCACGAGGGCTATCAGCCCCAGCATTTT
few	.	TRBV5-4	TRBJ2-2	CASSVLRATGELFF	TGTGCCAGCAGTGTTCTTAGGGCCACCGGGGAGCTGTTTTTT
many	.	TRBV5-5	TRBJ1-5	CASSLGSDQPQHF	TGTGCCAGCAGCTTAGGGTCGGATCAGCCCCAGCATTTT
many	.	TRBV11-2	TRBJ1-2	CASSQSLGAANYGYTF	TGTGCCAGCAGCCAAAGCCTGGGCGCAGCTAACTATGGCTACACCTTC
few	.	TRBV24-1	TRBJ1-1	CATSGGFEAFF	TGTGCCACCAGTGGAGGGTTTGAAGCTTTCTTT
many	.	TRBV11-2	TRBJ2-7	CASSLEGDHEQYF	TGTGCCAGCAGCTTAGAGGGAGATCACGAGCAGTACTTC
.	.	TRBV5-1	TRBJ1-1	CASSLVGDGRPEAFF	TGCGCCAGCAGCTTGGTAGGGGACGGCCGACCTGAAGCTTTCTTT
many	.	TRBV12-3/TRBV12-4	TRBJ2-2	CASSWRGAGTGELFF	TGTGCCAGCAGTTGGAGGGGGGCTGGCACCGGGGAGCTGTTTTTT
many	.	TRBV6-5	TRBJ2-3	CASSYSSGGKGTDTQYF	TGTGCCAGCAGTTACTCGTCAGGGGGGAAAGGGACAGATACGCAGTATTTT
many	TRBD1	TRBV5-1	TRBJ1-1	CASSLAQGIAEAFF	TGCGCCAGCAGCTTGGCACAGGGGATCGCTGAAGCTTTCTTT
many	.	TRBV7-9	TRBJ2-7	CASSHAQGTYEQYF	TGTGCCAGCAGCCATGCTCAGGGGACCTACGAGCAGTACTTC
.	.	TRBV7-3	TRBJ2-1	CASPGSSYNEQFF	TGTGCTTCCCCAGGGAGCTCCTACAATGAGCAGTTCTTC
few	.	TRBV2	TRBJ1-1	CASTLTQGNTEAFF	TGTGCCAGCACCTTGACACAGGGGAACACTGAAGCTTTCTTT